These 20 T cell receptor beta chains were sequenced from one sample in a study of T cell responses to AZD1222 COVID-19 vaccine listed by TCRdb under 2021. Preparation of the library involved the immunoSEQ multiplex PCR assay. This immuneACCESS table, as held by TCRdb, lists in-frame sequences with V and J called but not all clones. Of the missing ones, under half trace to an unresolved V gene in checked studies; the others have no known cause. Across this sample there are 150,000 to 200,000 clones, with around 87% seen only once. The ten biggest clones cover approximately 6.9% of the sample. What this sample's time point label stands for: baseline before first vaccination. Specimen: peripheral blood, collected on day 0 of AZD1222 vaccination. The source is an adult in good health.

V is TRBV19 and J is TRBJ1-2, with TRBD1 matching 8 bases. J was trimmed by 6 bases and V by 5 bases; bases with no gene match: 8. The CDR3 length is 14 residues. Germline loops: CDR1 LNHDA, CDR2 SQIVND (reference sequence). CDR3 nucleotides: TGTGCCAGTAGTGCAACAGGGGGAGCAGATGGCTACACCTTC. Its protein is CASSATGGADGYTF.

The chain combines TRBV28 with TRBJ1-4, with D unclear. This CDR3 is 16 amino acids long. CDR1 is MDHEN and CDR2 is SYDVKM in the germline V gene. V lost 4 bases to trimming and J lost 0 bases, with 12 bases between them. The CDR3 bases are TGTGCCAGCAGTTCTGTGTGGATATCAACTAATGAAAAACTGTTTTTT. Translated, it gives CASSSVWISTNEKLFF.

The chain links TRBV4-1 to TRBJ1-3; D remains ambiguous. CDR1 MGHRA and CDR2 YSYEKL come from the germline V gene. Trimming shortened V by 0 bases and J by 0 bases, and 6 bases separated the two germline ends. This CDR3 contains 15 residues. Written as DNA, the CDR3 is TGCGCCAGCAGCCAAGATGCGCGCTCTGGAAACACCATATATTTT. Amino acids: CASSQDARSGNTIYF.

The chain recombines TRBV6-5 with TRBJ1-6, with D perhaps matching TRBD1 (5 bases). Germline V CDR1 and CDR2: MNHEY, SVGAGI. CDR3 length: 13 amino acids. The V end lost 2 bases, the J end lost 12 bases, and 11 bases lay between the germline ends. The CDR3 spells CASSYERTRPLHF. CDR3 coding DNA: TGTGCCAGCAGTTACGAAAGGACACGACCCCTCCACTTT.

The chain couples TRBV6-1 to TRBJ2-7; D remains ambiguous. The length of the CDR3 is 15 residues. Deletions cut 1 base from V and 0 bases from J, with 10 bases between. Germline V gives CDR1 MNHNS, CDR2 SASEGT. The CDR3 region has the DNA TGTGCCAGCAGTGAAGGTCCAGGTGGCTCCTACGAGCAGTACGTC. Protein: CASSEGPGGSYEQYV.

A few counts support this clone. The V gene is TRBV7-3, the J gene TRBJ2-5, with TRBD1 identical over 7 bases. V lost 4 bases, J lost 0 bases, and 8 bases stayed unmatched. Germline V gene sequence: CDR1 SGHTA, CDR2 FQGTGA. CDR3 size: 16 residues. The CDR3 DNA is TGTGCCAGCAGCTCCGGCCCGACAGGGTACCAAGAGACCCAGTACTTC. Residues: CASSSGPTGYQETQYF.

This clone has just one count. The V call is TRBV29-1, the J call TRBJ1-2; D remains unclear. The germline CDR1 and CDR2 sequences are SQVTM and ANQGSEA. The CDR3 contains 14 residues. V was clipped by 5 bases and J by 1 base, with 14 bases between them. The CDR3 DNA reads TGCAGCGTTAGCCCAGCAGAGTATAACTATGGCTACACCTTC. It is translated as CSVSPAEYNYGYTF.

The chain is built from TRBV27 and TRBJ1-4; the D is unclear. This CDR3 is 15 amino acids long. The germline V gene has CDR1 MNHEY and CDR2 SMNVEV (reference sequence). V was trimmed by 0 bases and J by 7 bases, leaving 12 bases between them. The CDR3 DNA sequence: TGTGCCAGCAGTTTATCCCCCGGGTGGGGTGAAAAACTGTTTTTT. Its translation is CASSLSPGWGEKLFF.

The chain couples TRBV19 to TRBJ2-5; 8 bases agree with TRBD1. V trimming: 2 bases; J trimming: 2 bases; junction bases outside the gene matches: 1. The V gene's germline CDR1 is LNHDA and CDR2 SQIVND (reference sequence). This CDR3 contains 14 residues. This CDR3 is CASSIWTGQETQYF. The CDR3, as DNA: TGTGCCAGTAGTATATGGACAGGGCAAGAGACCCAGTACTTC.

The chain employs TRBV11-2 and TRBJ2-1; 8 nucleotides agree with TRBD2. Losses at the gene ends were 5 bases for V and 7 bases for J; bases not matched to a gene: 13. Germline CDR1 is SGHAT and CDR2 is FQNNGV. The CDR3 has 16 amino acids. The CDR3 DNA is TGTGCCAGCAGCCTCTTTAAGGGACTAGGTTGGAATGAGCAGTTCTTC. The encoded protein is CASSLFKGLGWNEQFF. Filled out from reference TRBV11-2 and TRBJ2-1, the complete variable domain reads EAGVAQSPRYKIIEKRQSVAFWCNPISGHATLYWYQQILGQGPKLLIQFQNNGVVDDSQLPKDRFSAERLKGVDSTLKIQPAKLEDSAVYLCASSLFKGLGWNEQFFGPGTRLTVL.

The V call is TRBV12-3 or TRBV12-4, the J call TRBJ2-1; tentative D call: TRBD1 (6 bases). V lost 7 bases and J 10 bases, leaving 17 bases between the germline ends. This CDR3 is 13 amino acids long. CDR3 in amino acids: CASNSNREGEQFF. The CDR3 bases are TGTGCCAGCAACTCCAACAGGGAAGGGGAGCAGTTCTTC.

V is TRBV11-2 and J is TRBJ1-6, with TRBD1 identical over 9 bases. Losses at the gene ends were 2 bases for V and 7 bases for J; bases not matched to a gene: 3. CDR3 length: 15 residues. CDR1 is SGHAT, CDR2 FQNNGV, per germline. Here the CDR3 reads CASSLRTGENSPLHF. The DNA for the CDR3 is TGTGCCAGCAGCTTACGGACAGGGGAGAATTCACCCCTCCACTTT.

V is TRBV27 and J is TRBJ1-1; D is perhaps TRBD1 (6 bases). This CDR3 contains 12 residues. Germline CDR1 reads MNHEY; CDR2 reads SMNVEV (reference sequence). Trimming removed 3 bases at V and 11 bases at J, with 13 bases between. The CDR3 region has the DNA TGTGCCAGCAGTTTTGGGGCAGGGGTGGCTTTCTTT. It codes for CASSFGAGVAFF.

The chain has TRBV27 and TRBJ2-7; 8 bases are shared with TRBD2. The germline V gene has CDR1 MNHEY and CDR2 SMNVEV (reference sequence). The CDR3 length is 16 residues. Germline trimming cut 5 bases from V and 1 base from J; bases unmatched to any gene: 10. CDR3 DNA sequence: TGTGCCAGCAGTCCCCATAGCGGGGACCTTTCCTACGAGCAGTACTTC. Translation: CASSPHSGDLSYEQYF.

The V and J genes are TRBV7-2 and TRBJ2-3; D may match TRBD1 or TRBD2 (5 bases each). CDR1 is SGHTA, CDR2 FQGNSA, per germline. V was pared by 5 bases and J by 5 bases, with 14 bases between. The CDR3 is made up of 14 amino acids. Here the CDR3 DNA reads TGTGCCAGCAGCCAGGGAAGGAGGTTAGATACGCAGTATTTT. This encodes CASSQGRRLDTQYF.

V is TRBV3-1 (or the pseudogene TRBV3-2) and J is TRBJ1-4, with 9 bases lining up with TRBD1. With 0 bases clipped from V and 4 bases from J, the junction kept 18 bases outside the gene matches. This CDR3 is built from 21 residues. Germline CDR1 LGHDT, CDR2 YNNKEL (reference sequence). The CDR3 coding sequence is TGTGCCAGCAGCCAAGATCGATCGAGGGACAGGGCAGGTTGGGATAATGAAAAACTGTTTTTT. Encoded protein: CASSQDRSRDRAGWDNEKLFF.

The V and J genes are TRBV4-1 and TRBJ1-1; no definite D call. V lost 2 bases to trimming and J lost 1 base, with 8 bases between them. Germline values: CDR1 MGHRA, CDR2 YSYEKL. The CDR3 consists of 14 residues. In nucleotides, the CDR3 is TGCGCCAGCAGCCAAACCAAGGAGAACACTGAAGCTTTCTTT. This codes for CASSQTKENTEAFF.

V gene TRBV28 combines with J gene TRBJ2-7; TRBD2 agrees at 7 bases. CDR1 is MDHEN, CDR2 SYDVKM, per germline. The CDR3 consists of 15 residues. V shed 2 bases and J 1 base; nucleotides not matched to a gene: 5. The CDR3 spells CASSLSGAASYEQYF. The CDR3 bases are TGTGCCAGCAGTTTAAGCGGGGCCGCTTCCTACGAGCAGTACTTC.

V and J are TRBV6-5 and TRBJ1-1; the match to TRBD1 covers 9 bases. Germline CDR1 reads MNHEY; CDR2 reads SVGAGI. CDR3 length equals 15 residues. V trimming: 5 bases; J trimming: 0 bases; junction bases outside the gene matches: 4. The CDR3 reads CASSRQGGLNTEAFF. In nucleotides, the CDR3 is TGTGCCAGCAGTAGACAGGGGGGGCTGAACACTGAAGCTTTCTTT.

The V call is TRBV6-5, the J call TRBJ1-3; D is unresolved. V lost 9 bases, J lost 8 bases, and 8 bases lay in between. CDR1 MNHEY and CDR2 SVGAGI come from the germline V gene. The CDR3 is made up of 10 amino acids. The CDR3 nucleotides read TGTGCCAGTGGGGAGCACACCATATATTTT. This translates into CASGEHTIYF.